The 30 T cell receptor beta chains presented below share a single source sample, sequenced in a study of cytomegalovirus exposure and HLA in healthy donors. Use of 60 Vbeta and 13 Jbeta primers characterized the PCR. TCRdb keeps only in-frame clones here, not all; method: immunoSEQ multiplex PCR. Of about 130,000 clones in the sample, 73% were seen once. The sample was PBMCs. All receptors derive from a man aged 60-69 years in good health and CMV-seropositive.

This clone has only one observation. The chain is built from TRBV27 and TRBJ1-5, with 9 nucleotides matching TRBD1. The CDR3 extends over 14 amino acids. Germline loops: CDR1 MNHEY, CDR2 SMNVEV (reference sequence). The V gene end was trimmed by 6 bases and the J gene end by 5 bases; junction bases not matched to a gene: 5. The CDR3 DNA follows: TGTGCCAGCAGCCTCGGACAGGGGTATCAGCCCCAGCATTTT. This codes for CASSLGQGYQPQHF.

The CDR3: CASSLSNQEPLYGYTF. CDR3 nucleotide sequence: TGTGCCAGCAGTTTATCCAACCAGGAACCCCTCTATGGCTACACCTTC. The V and J genes are TRBV28 and TRBJ1-2; D call uncertain. Trimming stripped 1 base from V and 4 bases from J, with 16 bases between. Germline CDR1 and CDR2: MDHEN and SYDVKM. The CDR3 totals 16 residues.

V and J are TRBV6-6 and TRBJ2-7; TRBD2 might be the D (5 bases). CDR3 length: 13 residues. Germline-derived CDR1 and CDR2 are MNHNY and SVGAGI (reference sequence). Trimming shortened V by 6 bases and J by 4 bases, and 13 bases separated the two germline ends. The CDR3 DNA reads as TGTGCCAGCAGAGCGGACCGAGCTTACGAGCAGTACTTC. This translates into CASRADRAYEQYF.

The chain recombines TRBV10-2 with TRBJ2-7, with 11 bases that match TRBD1. Germline assignment: CDR1 WSHSY and CDR2 SAAADI. The CDR3 loop spans 14 amino acids. V dropped 5 bases and J dropped 4; count of bases not matched to a gene: 4. CDR3: CASSRGQGAYEQYF. CDR3 sequence (DNA): TGCGCCAGCAGTCGAGGACAGGGGGCTTACGAGCAGTACTTC.

The rearrangement uses TRBV2 and TRBJ1-1, with 7 bases that match TRBD1. Unmatched junction bases numbered 7, after V lost 7 bases and J lost 2 bases. Looked up from germline, CDR1 is SNHLY and CDR2 is FYNNEI. The CDR3 consists of 14 residues. CDR3 amino acids: CASKGGQYNTEAFF. DNA of the CDR3: TGTGCCAGCAAGGGGGGACAGTACAACACTGAAGCTTTCTTT.

This chain joins TRBV29-1 and TRBJ2-1; 7 bases match TRBD2. CDR3 size: 16 residues. The V gene end was trimmed by 3 bases and the J gene end by 8 bases; junction bases not matched to a gene: 16. Germline values: CDR1 SQVTM, CDR2 ANQGSEA. CDR3 sequence: CSVDLFRGEAGYEQFF. Written as DNA, the CDR3 is TGCAGCGTTGATTTGTTCCGGGGGGAAGCTGGCTATGAGCAGTTCTTC.

This clone has only a few counts. V gene TRBV19 combines with J gene TRBJ2-2, with D tentatively TRBD2 (6 bases). V was pared by 6 bases and J by 2 bases, with 16 bases between. The CDR3 sequence is 16 residues long. The germline gives CDR1 LNHDA, CDR2 SQIVND (reference sequence). The CDR3 loop is CASSLAGTDNTGELFF. The CDR3 DNA reads as TGTGCCAGTAGCCTTGCGGGGACGGATAACACCGGGGAGCTGTTTTTT.

This clone has more than one count but fewer than ten. The chain is built from TRBV4-2 and TRBJ1-2; 8 bases map to TRBD1. CDR1 and CDR2 (germline): LGHNA, YNFKEQ. This CDR3 is 15 amino acids long. V dropped 4 bases and J dropped 7; count of bases not matched to a gene: 11. CDR3 DNA sequence: TGTGCCAGCAGCCCTAGAGACCCTGGACAGGGTGGCTACACCTTC. Protein: CASSPRDPGQGGYTF.

DNA of the CDR3: TGTGCCAGCAGTGGTCCAGATGAGCAGTTCTTC. This gives the protein CASSGPDEQFF. The genes are TRBV2 and TRBJ2-1; unclear D gene. Trimming pared 4 bases from V and 8 bases from J, leaving 6 bases between. The CDR3 spans 11 residues. Germline values: CDR1 SNHLY, CDR2 FYNNEI.

This rearrangement joins TRBV25-1 to TRBJ2-5, with 9 bases aligning to TRBD1. This CDR3 comprises 15 residues. Germline V gives CDR1 MGHDK, CDR2 SYGVNS. With V trimmed by 6 bases and J by 5 bases, 10 bases remained unmatched. CDR3 nucleotides: TGTGCCAGCAGCCACGGAACAGGGGGCTGGGAGACCCAGTACTTC. Encoded protein: CASSHGTGGWETQYF. The entire variable domain, with the rest obtained from reference TRBV25-1 and TRBJ2-5, is as follows: EADIYQTPRYLVIGTGKKITLECSQTMGHDKMYWYQQDPGMELHLIHYSYGVNSTEKGDLSSESTVSRIRTEHFPLTLESARPSHTSQYLCASSHGTGGWETQYFGPGTRLLVL.

The CDR3 loop is CASSLATQGARDQPQHF. DNA for the CDR3: TGTGCCAGCAGCTTAGCGACTCAGGGGGCTAGGGATCAGCCCCAGCATTTT. The genes are TRBV7-6 and TRBJ1-5; 8 bases map to TRBD1. In germline, CDR1 is SGHVS, CDR2 FNYEAQ. Germline trimming cut 0 bases from V and 5 bases from J; bases unmatched to any gene: 9. This CDR3 comprises 17 residues. The entire variable domain, with the rest obtained from reference TRBV7-6 and TRBJ1-5, is as follows: GAGVSQSPRYKVTKRGQDVALRCDPISGHVSLYWYRQALGQGPEFLTYFNYEAQQDKSGLPNDRFSAERPEGSISTLTIQRTEQRDSAMYRCASSLATQGARDQPQHFGDGTRLSIL.

This clone was seen a single time. V gene TRBV10-3 combines with J gene TRBJ1-5; D is undetermined. V lost 3 bases and J lost 4, with 13 bases in between. The CDR3 is 15 residues long. Germline loops: CDR1 ENHRY, CDR2 SYGVKD. The CDR3 region has the DNA TGTGCCATCAGTGATGGCCCGGGTAAGAATCAGCCCCAGCATTTT. This translates into CAISDGPGKNQPQHF.

This clone was recorded a few times. The chain recombines TRBV27 with TRBJ2-2, with 8 bases lining up with TRBD2. V was pared by 4 bases and J by 5 bases, with 6 bases of the junction left unmatched. The CDR3 is made up of 15 amino acids. Germline CDR1 MNHEY, CDR2 SMNVEV (reference sequence). The CDR3 nucleotides read TGTGCCAGCAGTTCTGCGGGGGGAGGAACCGGGGAGCTGTTTTTT. It translates to CASSSAGGGTGELFF.

This clone has a single count. V gene TRBV4-1 combines with J gene TRBJ1-1; TRBD1 matches at 9 bases. Germline V gene sequence: CDR1 MGHRA, CDR2 YSYEKL. The CDR3 totals 14 residues. V trimming: 4 bases; J trimming: 3 bases; junction bases outside the gene matches: 3. Here the CDR3 reads CASSRGQGYTEAFF. DNA for the CDR3: TGCGCCAGCAGCCGGGGACAGGGTTACACTGAAGCTTTCTTT.

For this clone: Additional DNA sequences in this sample encode the identical CDR3. The V gene is TRBV28, the J gene TRBJ1-5; a weak D match, TRBD1 (5 bases). The CDR3 has 13 residues. Between the trimmed V and J ends, which lost 5 bases and 2 bases, there was a span of 7 bases. The germline V gene encodes CDR1 MDHEN and CDR2 SYDVKM. The CDR3 sequence: CASSQGGNQPQHF. CDR3 coding DNA: TGTGCCAGCAGTCAGGGTGGCAATCAGCCCCAGCATTTT.

This sequence joins TRBV9 and TRBJ1-5; D perhaps matches TRBD1 (5 bases). The germline CDR1 and CDR2 sequences are SGDLS and YYNGEE. V lost 3 bases to trimming and J lost 7 bases, with 11 bases between them. The CDR3 spans 13 residues. The CDR3 sequence is CASSGQGGQPQHF. CDR3 nucleotide sequence: TGTGCCAGCAGCGGGCAGGGCGGACAGCCCCAGCATTTT.

In its sample, this clone was seen many times. The gene calls are TRBV30 and TRBJ1-1; D unresolved. Trimming took off 5 bases at V and 4 bases at J, with 11 bases between the two ends. The CDR3 loop spans 12 amino acids. Germline V gene lookup returns CDR1 GTSNPN and CDR2 SVGIG (reference sequence). The CDR3 DNA is TGTGCCTGGGGTGCGGGGTTCACTGAAGCTTTCTTT. The encoded protein is CAWGAGFTEAFF.

This sequence joins TRBV7-8 and TRBJ2-3; tentatively, D is TRBD1 (5 bases). Germline V gene sequence: CDR1 SGHVS, CDR2 FQNEAQ. This CDR3 is 14 amino acids long. Trimming removed 5 bases from V and 1 base from J, with 10 bases in between. The CDR3 DNA is TGTGCCAGCAGCCCTGCCAGGGGCACAGATACGCAGTATTTT. Its translation is CASSPARGTDTQYF.

The table lists this clone with a few counts. The chain employs TRBV5-1 and TRBJ2-7, with a possible D match to TRBD2 (7 bases). The V and J ends lost 1 base and 1 base respectively, with 15 bases between them. CDR1 is SGHRS, CDR2 YFSETQ, per germline. The CDR3 totals 16 residues. CDR3: CASSLITGGQSYEQYF. The CDR3 DNA follows: TGCGCCAGCAGCTTGATAACGGGGGGACAATCCTACGAGCAGTACTTC.

The gene calls are TRBV5-1 and TRBJ2-3; maybe TRBD2 (5 bases). Trimming stripped 0 bases from V and 4 bases from J, with 15 bases between. CDR3 length: 16 residues. Germline V gene lookup returns CDR1 SGHRS and CDR2 YFSETQ. CDR3 DNA: TGCGCCAGCAGCTTGGTGGGTAGCGCGAAAGCAGATACGCAGTATTTT. This sequence encodes CASSLVGSAKADTQYF.

The gene calls are TRBV2 and TRBJ1-6; 11 bases align to TRBD1. CDR3 length: 17 amino acids. The germline gives CDR1 SNHLY, CDR2 FYNNEI. With V trimmed by 4 bases and J by 3 bases, 5 bases remained unmatched. Here the CDR3 DNA reads TGTGCCAGCAGTGGGGGACAGGGGGGTCTCTATAATTCACCCCTCCACTTT. It is translated as CASSGGQGGLYNSPLHF.

The chain is built from TRBV4-1 and TRBJ2-2, with 8 bases lining up with TRBD2. CDR1 is MGHRA, CDR2 YSYEKL, per germline. The CDR3 has 16 amino acids. V dropped 1 base and J dropped 0; count of bases not matched to a gene: 1. The chain's CDR3 is CASSQAGGPNTGELFF. CDR3 DNA: TGCGCCAGCAGCCAAGCGGGGGGGCCGAACACCGGGGAGCTGTTTTTT.

This clone ranks as medium-sized. In DNA, the CDR3 is TGTGCCAGCAGCTCGGGACTAACAGGCACAGATACGCAGTATTTT. Its protein product is CASSSGLTGTDTQYF. This chain joins TRBV5-6 and TRBJ2-3; TRBD2 agrees at 7 bases. Germline V CDR1 and CDR2: SGHDT, YYEEEE. V shed 3 bases and J 1 base; nucleotides not matched to a gene: 5. CDR3 length: 15 amino acids.

The chain employs TRBV27 and TRBJ2-7; the match to TRBD2 covers 8 bases. The germline CDR1 and CDR2 sequences are MNHEY and SMNVEV (reference sequence). With V trimmed by 0 bases and J by 3 bases, 7 bases remained unmatched. The CDR3 length is 16 residues. The CDR3: CASSLSIGTRNYEQYF. CDR3 nucleotides: TGTGCCAGCAGTTTATCGATTGGGACTAGGAACTACGAGCAGTACTTC.

The chain has TRBV5-1 and TRBJ2-1; D remains unclear. This CDR3 has 12 amino acids. Germline V CDR1 and CDR2: SGHRS, YFSETQ. V was pared by 4 bases and J by 4 bases, with 6 bases between. CDR3 in DNA: TGCGCCAGCAGCCCAAATTACAATGAGCAGTTCTTC. Translated: CASSPNYNEQFF.

This CDR3 is CASSRGQLEKLFF. CDR3 nucleotides: TGTGCCAGCAGCCGGGGACAGCTTGAAAAACTGTTTTTT. The J gene is TRBJ1-4, the V gene TRBV27; 7 bases align to TRBD1. CDR3 size: 13 residues. V was clipped by 6 bases and J by 7 bases; unmatched bases: 5. In germline, CDR1 is MNHEY, CDR2 SMNVEV (reference sequence). Based on the CDR3 plus reference TRBV27 and TRBJ1-4, the full variable domain is EAQVTQNPRYLITVTGKKLTVTCSQNMNHEYMSWYRQDPGLGLRQIYYSMNVEVTDKGDVPEGYKVSRKEKRNFPLILESPSPNQTSLYFCASSRGQLEKLFFGSGTQLSVL.

This chain uses TRBV2 with TRBJ2-5, with D perhaps TRBD2 (5 bases). V lost 3 bases to trimming and J lost 5 bases, with 13 bases between them. The CDR3 is made up of 14 amino acids. CDR1 SNHLY and CDR2 FYNNEI come from the germline V gene. CDR3 residues: CASSEVPGYETQYF. The CDR3 DNA reads as TGTGCCAGCAGTGAGGTGCCGGGGTACGAGACCCAGTACTTC.

This clone appeared once. The chain carries TRBV5-6 and TRBJ2-5, with 7 positions matching TRBD2. Germline lookup yields CDR1 SGHDT and CDR2 YYEEEE. After removal of 4 bases from V and 5 bases from J, the junction contained 8 bases not matched to a gene. The CDR3 runs to 14 residues. This CDR3 reads CASSPTSRLETQYF. The CDR3 DNA sequence: TGTGCCAGCAGCCCGACTAGCAGGTTGGAGACCCAGTACTTC.

The rearrangement uses TRBV30 and TRBJ2-2; 7 bases fit TRBD2. After removal of 2 bases from V and 7 bases from J, the junction contained 7 bases not matched to a gene. Germline-derived CDR1 and CDR2 are GTSNPN and SVGIG (reference sequence). This CDR3 has 14 amino acids. The CDR3: CAWSQSGAGGELFF. In DNA, the CDR3 is TGTGCCTGGAGTCAAAGCGGGGCTGGCGGGGAGCTGTTTTTT.

This chain uses TRBV11-2 with TRBJ1-5, with 9 bases identical to TRBD1. CDR3 length: 16 residues. V shed 4 bases and J 1 base; nucleotides not matched to a gene: 5. Germline CDR1 SGHAT, CDR2 FQNNGV. The CDR3 here is CASSSLDRGSNQPQHF. In nucleotides, the CDR3 is TGTGCCAGCAGCTCCCTGGACAGGGGCAGCAATCAGCCCCAGCATTTT.